This T cell receptor (beta chain) stems from a study of T cells in Graves' hyperthyroidism and ophthalmopathy (dated by TCRdb to between 2018 and 2021). About the investigation overall: Peripheral blood samples were taken at the time of initial diagnosis, prior to any treatment. A discovery cohort of about a hundred patients, approximately 44 with Graves' ophthalmopathy and 55 to 60 with stable Graves' hyperthyroidism, was used to find distinguishing TCR V-J signatures. Whether ophthalmopathy could be predicted prospectively was tested in an independent validation cohort made up of approximately 19 hyperthyroidism patients plus 17 patients who later progressed to ophthalmopathy. For training and testing, the 100 or so patients in the discovery cohort were randomly divided in a 7:3 ratio. The study also compared thyroid tissue and blood T-cell repertoires from five or six Graves' hyperthyroidism patients. Following sampling, methimazole starting at 30 mg daily was given to hyperthyroidism patients, and high-dose intravenous methylprednisolone was given to ophthalmopathy patients. According to the paper, TCR Vbeta CDR3 sequencing was carried out on 135 peripheral blood samples, which came from 40 to 45 ophthalmopathy, roughly 75 hyperthyroidism and 17 progressor patients.

Concerning this clonotype itself: The specificity of this receptor is unknown. No clone much larger than this one lies a single base away; base qualities are absent.

Its CDR3 holds 15 amino acids, cysteine through phenylalanine. The DNA shown is the 45-base CDR3, in frame from base 1. CDR1 and CDR2 were assigned from the germline V gene (reference sequence) as LGHDT and YNNKEL. Compared with germline, V lacks 7 bases and J lacks 0 bases; bases without a gene match: 9. The TCR beta CDR3 regions were amplified from the RNA transcripts. The first round of RT-PCR for the TCR CDR3 was performed with the HTBI primer set and the Qiagen OneStep RT-PCR kit. The libraries were constructed in a second round of multiplex PCR and then size-selected and purified. The libraries were sequenced on an Illumina HiSeq2000 using paired-end 100 bp reads. In the original analysis: SOAPnuke was used to process the raw data, removing reads that contained adapters or uncalled bases, had a mean Phred below 15, or lacked an exact match to the constant primer or identifier. High-quality paired reads were merged with COPE v1.2.5, and unique nucleotide sequences were defined as clonotypes. Clonotypes were aligned to IMGT TRBV, TRBD and TRBJ reference segments using MiTCR v1.1. Analysis was restricted to V-J combinations with a frequency above 0.0001, which covered roughly 99% of repertoires. The TCS score was defined as F50 (clonal expansion) divided by E x V (chaos), with BLOSUM62-based TCRdist calculated between CDR3 peptides within each V-J. Welch's t-statistics and random forest reduced 450 to 600 V-J features to about 12, which were used in a naive Bayes classifier (R e1071). TCRdb ran its own pipeline on the public reads, namely fastp trimming at Q25 and MiXCR clone calling, and kept in-frame beta chains. Each entry merges the rows of one CDR3 protein and shows their most common DNA and genes. V and J calls and clone size were set by TCRdb, not the authors. The sample table lists some 350,000 distinct CDR3 sequences, roughly 15% of them with a count of one. The ten biggest clones cover about 21% of the sample.

In the ophthalmopathy patients, disease was moderately to severely active, with a Clinical Activity Score of 3 or more, a NOSPECS grade of 4 or more, and a duration of less than 3 months. Exclusion was applied to patients with uncontrolled infections, other autoimmune diseases, pregnancy or lactation. Diagnoses were established on the basis of clinical symptoms, serum thyroxine and TRAb, thyroid ultrasound, and orbital computed tomography. PBMCs were isolated from approximately 10 ml of fresh peripheral blood by Ficoll-Paque density gradient centrifugation. Trizol reagent was used to extract total RNA, and RNA quality was then checked on an Agilent 2100 Bioanalyzer. Beyond this particular receptor, the publication reports: Ophthalmopathy was separated from stable hyperthyroidism by a 13 V-J signature model, with 87.88% sensitivity and roughly 81% specificity obtained in cross-validation and 80%/75% obtained in testing. Sample size was not statistically predetermined, and blinding of investigators to group allocation was not performed. In validation, the model predicted progression to ophthalmopathy a median of 6.5 months before onset, with 65% to 71% sensitivity and 72.22% specificity. Most expanded thyroid clonotypes (frequency above 0.001) were also detected in blood, a finding suggesting that blood repertoires may reflect thyroid immune responses.

This sequence was found in a woman in her fifties or sixties with Graves' ophthalmopathy. Rearrangement joined TRBV3-1 to TRBJ2-7, with 7 central nucleotides matching TRBD1. Sequencing was performed on blood. The sequenced DNA: TGTGCCAGCACCCCACAGGGGTTTAGCTCCTACGAGCAGTACTTC. This yields the protein CASTPQGFSSYEQYF.